A selection of T cell receptor beta chains follows, all from one sample in a study of shared clonotypes between healthy human individuals. Sequencing was performed with immunoSEQ multiplex PCR; in TCRdb, only in-frame clones are kept and a portion is missing. Of about 1 million clones in the sample, 65% to 80% were seen once. The sample comprised memory CD4+ T cells sorted from blood. These receptors were collected from a young man in good health. Both conserved end residues are part of each CDR3. The order of the fields is V gene, CDR3 length, clone size, J gene, D gene, CDR3 protein, CDR3 DNA. The D gene is left open where the match is weak. A clone size is listed for some rows: how often the clone was seen (once, few, many), or a class if it is expanded.

V: TRBV20-1; length: 10; size: -; J: TRBJ2-7; D: -; CDR3: CSVRGGEQYF; DNA: TGCAGTGTGAGAGGAGGCGAGCAGTACTTC
V: TRBV6-1; length: 14; size: -; J: TRBJ2-7; D: TRBD1; CDR3: CASTATGFFYEQYF; DNA: TGTGCCAGCACTGCGACAGGGTTTTTTTACGAGCAGTACTTC
V: TRBV6-1; length: 16; size: -; J: TRBJ1-6; D: -; CDR3: CASRELKSSYNSPLHF; DNA: TGTGCCAGCAGGGAACTTAAGAGCTCCTATAATTCACCCCTCCACTTT
V: TRBV11-2; length: 17; size: -; J: TRBJ2-7; D: -; CDR3: CASSLGRVWGDSYEQYF; DNA: TGTGCCAGCAGCTTAGGCCGGGTGTGGGGGGATTCCTACGAGCAGTACTTC
V: TRBV5-3; length: 14; size: few; J: TRBJ1-6; D: -; CDR3: CASPGFRYNSPLHF; DNA: TGTGCCAGTCCGGGGTTCCGATATAATTCACCCCTCCACTTT
V: TRBV6-5; length: 14; size: many; J: TRBJ2-7; D: TRBD2; CDR3: CASRGTAPGGEQYF; DNA: TGTGCCAGCAGGGGGACGGCTCCGGGGGGTGAGCAGTACTTC
V: TRBV7-3; length: 13; size: once; J: TRBJ1-2; D: -; CDR3: CASSPTGGTGYTF; DNA: TGTGCCAGCAGCCCAACAGGAGGGACCGGCTACACCTTC
V: TRBV12-5; length: 14; size: -; J: TRBJ2-7; D: TRBD1; CDR3: CASGRGQGAYEQYF; DNA: TGTGCTAGTGGGCGGGGACAGGGCGCCTACGAGCAGTACTTC
V: TRBV9; length: 12; size: -; J: TRBJ1-2; D: TRBD1; CDR3: CASSASQGGYTF; DNA: TGTGCCAGCAGCGCCTCACAGGGGGGCTACACCTTC
V: TRBV11-3; length: 13; size: -; J: TRBJ2-1; D: TRBD1; CDR3: CASSWGQGYEQFF; DNA: TGTGCCAGCAGCTGGGGACAGGGGTATGAGCAGTTCTTC
V: TRBV6-1; length: 15; size: -; J: TRBJ2-5; D: -; CDR3: CASREQGGFRETQYF; DNA: TGTGCCAGCAGGGAACAGGGGGGGTTCAGAGAGACCCAGTACTTC
V: TRBV5-6; length: 14; size: once; J: TRBJ1-6; D: -; CDR3: CATSDGSYNSPLHF; DNA: TGTGCCACCAGTGACGGCTCCTATAATTCACCCCTCCACTTT
V: TRBV7-8; length: 15; size: -; J: TRBJ2-5; D: TRBD2; CDR3: CASSLNGRGRETQYF; DNA: TGTGCCAGCAGCTTAAACGGGAGGGGAAGGGAGACCCAGTACTTC
V: TRBV4-1; length: 15; size: -; J: TRBJ1-2; D: TRBD1; CDR3: CASSQGSTGSYGYTF; DNA: TGCGCCAGCAGCCAGGGGTCGACAGGGAGCTATGGCTACACCTTC
V: TRBV19; length: 17; size: -; J: TRBJ1-5; D: -; CDR3: CASSMGPKTGSYQPQHF; DNA: TGTGCCAGTAGTATGGGACCCAAAACAGGGAGTTATCAGCCCCAGCATTTT
V: TRBV6-5; length: 15; size: -; J: TRBJ1-3; D: TRBD1; CDR3: CASRQTGTSGNTIYF; DNA: TGTGCCAGCAGACAGACAGGGACCTCTGGAAACACCATATATTTT
V: TRBV4-1; length: 15; size: few; J: TRBJ2-7; D: -; CDR3: CASSQDLGTFYEQYF; DNA: TGCGCCAGCAGCCAAGATTTGGGCACCTTCTACGAGCAGTACTTC
V: TRBV19; length: 16; size: few; J: TRBJ1-3; D: TRBD1; CDR3: CASSSFTGASGNTIYF; DNA: TGTGCCAGTAGTTCGTTCACAGGGGCCTCTGGAAACACCATATATTTT
V: TRBV10-3; length: 16; size: few; J: TRBJ1-2; D: TRBD1; CDR3: CAIYPGQGDVRDGYTF; DNA: TGTGCCATTTACCCGGGACAGGGCGACGTGAGGGATGGCTACACCTTC
V: TRBV6-1; length: 14; size: -; J: TRBJ2-3; D: -; CDR3: CAAHFGGPGDTQYF; DNA: TGTGCCGCCCACTTCGGGGGGCCAGGGGATACGCAGTATTTT
V: TRBV2; length: 15; size: -; J: TRBJ2-4; D: -; CDR3: CASSEGGWAKNIQYF; DNA: TGTGCCAGCAGTGAAGGGGGCTGGGCCAAAAACATTCAGTACTTC
V: TRBV7-9; length: 15; size: -; J: TRBJ2-3; D: TRBD2; CDR3: CASSTSGSLLDTQYF; DNA: TGTGCCAGCAGCACTAGCGGGAGCCTGTTGGATACGCAGTATTTT
V: TRBV7-9; length: 15; size: -; J: TRBJ2-3; D: -; CDR3: CASSPAGRPTDTQYF; DNA: TGTGCCAGCAGCCCGGCCGGAAGACCCACAGATACGCAGTATTTT
V: TRBV19; length: 15; size: once; J: TRBJ2-7; D: -; CDR3: CASSITRTALYEQYF; DNA: TGTGCCAGTAGTATCACCCGGACAGCACTCTACGAGCAGTACTTC
V: TRBV10-3; length: 16; size: -; J: TRBJ2-3; D: TRBD2; CDR3: CAISESVAGGADTQYF; DNA: TGTGCCATCAGTGAGTCTGTAGCGGGAGGTGCAGATACGCAGTATTTT
V: TRBV5-6; length: 13; size: -; J: TRBJ2-7; D: TRBD2; CDR3: CASSLRLAGDQYF; DNA: TGTGCCAGCAGCTTGAGGCTAGCGGGAGACCAGTACTTC
V: TRBV13; length: 18; size: few; J: TRBJ2-2; D: TRBD2; CDR3: CASSLGRLAGGGTGELFF; DNA: TGTGCCAGCAGCTTAGGCCGACTAGCGGGAGGAGGCACCGGGGAGCTGTTTTTT
V: TRBV13; length: 15; size: -; J: TRBJ2-3; D: TRBD2; CDR3: CASTLRGTRGDTQYF; DNA: TGTGCCAGCACCCTCCGGGGGACTAGAGGAGATACGCAGTATTTT
V: TRBV25-1; length: 16; size: -; J: TRBJ2-2; D: TRBD2; CDR3: CASARTSGTNTGELFF; DNA: TGTGCCAGCGCTCGGACTAGCGGAACGAACACCGGGGAGCTGTTTTTT
V: TRBV10-3; length: 20; size: -; J: TRBJ2-1; D: -; CDR3: CAISEPGTWGGGSSYNEQFF; DNA: TGTGCCATCAGTGAACCCGGGACATGGGGTGGGGGTAGCTCCTACAATGAGCAGTTCTTC
V: TRBV5-1; length: 16; size: few; J: TRBJ2-7; D: -; CDR3: CASSLGGGSQMYEQYF; DNA: TGCGCCAGCAGCTTGGGAGGAGGGTCCCAAATGTACGAGCAGTACTTC
V: TRBV5-1; length: 16; size: -; J: TRBJ2-2; D: TRBD1; CDR3: CASSPPQGGLTGELFF; DNA: TGCGCCAGCAGCCCACCACAGGGGGGACTCACCGGGGAGCTGTTTTTT
V: TRBV30; length: 15; size: -; J: TRBJ1-6; D: -; CDR3: CAWRPPGQHNSPLHF; DNA: TGTGCCTGGAGACCGCCAGGACAGCATAATTCACCCCTCCACTTT
V: TRBV28; length: 14; size: -; J: TRBJ1-5; D: -; CDR3: CASSGLVINQPQHF; DNA: TGTGCCAGCAGTGGCCTCGTTATCAATCAGCCCCAGCATTTT
V: TRBV10-2; length: 13; size: -; J: TRBJ2-5; D: -; CDR3: CASSRTERETQYF; DNA: TGCGCCAGCAGTAGGACAGAGAGAGAGACCCAGTACTTC
V: TRBV6-6; length: 14; size: -; J: TRBJ2-7; D: -; CDR3: CASSRTDSSYEQYF; DNA: TGTGCCAGCAGCCGGACAGACTCATCCTACGAGCAGTACTTC
V: TRBV11-2; length: 15; size: -; J: TRBJ2-1; D: TRBD2; CDR3: CASSPSSGSYNEQFF; DNA: TGTGCCAGCAGCCCATCTAGCGGCTCCTACAATGAGCAGTTCTTC
V: TRBV19; length: 14; size: few; J: TRBJ1-5; D: -; CDR3: CASSLGQGREPQHF; DNA: TGTGCCAGTAGTCTTGGACAAGGGAGGGAGCCCCAGCATTTT
V: TRBV15; length: 12; size: once; J: TRBJ1-2; D: -; CDR3: CATSRDKGRPLF; DNA: TGTGCCACCAGCAGAGATAAGGGGAGGCCGCTCTTC
V: TRBV18; length: 14; size: -; J: TRBJ2-1; D: -; CDR3: CASSPASRYNEQFF; DNA: TGTGCCAGCTCACCGGCTAGCAGATACAATGAGCAGTTCTTC
V: TRBV5-1; length: 12; size: -; J: TRBJ2-3; D: -; CDR3: CASSEGTDTQYF; DNA: TGCGCCAGCAGCGAGGGTACGGATACGCAGTATTTT
V: TRBV30; length: 13; size: -; J: TRBJ1-1; D: -; CDR3: CAWTQIHHSQAFF; DNA: TGTGCCTGGACCCAAATTCACCACAGTCAAGCTTTCTTT
V: TRBV5-6; length: 15; size: -; J: TRBJ2-7; D: TRBD2; CDR3: CASSLGGGGSYEQYF; DNA: TGTGCCAGCAGCTTGGGAGGCGGGGGGTCGTACGAGCAGTACTTC
V: TRBV7-2; length: 13; size: once; J: TRBJ1-3; D: -; CDR3: CASSLALGNTIYF; DNA: TGTGCCAGCAGCTTAGCTCTTGGAAACACCATATATTTT
V: TRBV19; length: 11; size: -; J: TRBJ2-7; D: -; CDR3: CASSIGVEQYF; DNA: TGTGCCAGTAGTATAGGGGTCGAGCAGTACTTC
V: TRBV27; length: 13; size: -; J: TRBJ2-7; D: -; CDR3: CASGIGFSYEQYF; DNA: TGTGCCAGCGGAATAGGGTTCTCCTACGAGCAGTACTTC
V: TRBV9; length: 14; size: -; J: TRBJ2-4; D: -; CDR3: CASSPREGSNIQYF; DNA: TGTGCCAGCAGCCCCCGAGAAGGGTCCAACATTCAGTACTTC
V: TRBV18; length: 17; size: -; J: TRBJ2-3; D: -; CDR3: CASSPFPRGSGTDTQYF; DNA: TGTGCCAGCTCACCTTTCCCCCGGGGGTCCGGCACAGATACGCAGTATTTT
V: TRBV5-1; length: 14; size: -; J: TRBJ2-7; D: TRBD1; CDR3: CASSSGQGAREQYF; DNA: TGCGCCAGCAGCTCGGGACAGGGGGCCAGGGAGCAGTACTTC
V: TRBV7-7; length: 14; size: -; J: TRBJ2-1; D: -; CDR3: CASSQNPGLNEQFF; DNA: TGTGCTAGCAGCCAAAACCCCGGGCTGAATGAGCAGTTCTTC
V: TRBV2; length: 12; size: many; J: TRBJ1-2; D: -; CDR3: CASRTDSYGYTF; DNA: TGTGCCAGCAGGACTGACAGCTATGGCTACACCTTC
V: TRBV10-3; length: 12; size: -; J: TRBJ2-2; D: -; CDR3: CAIDSGTGELFF; DNA: TGTGCCATCGATAGCGGCACCGGGGAGCTGTTTTTT